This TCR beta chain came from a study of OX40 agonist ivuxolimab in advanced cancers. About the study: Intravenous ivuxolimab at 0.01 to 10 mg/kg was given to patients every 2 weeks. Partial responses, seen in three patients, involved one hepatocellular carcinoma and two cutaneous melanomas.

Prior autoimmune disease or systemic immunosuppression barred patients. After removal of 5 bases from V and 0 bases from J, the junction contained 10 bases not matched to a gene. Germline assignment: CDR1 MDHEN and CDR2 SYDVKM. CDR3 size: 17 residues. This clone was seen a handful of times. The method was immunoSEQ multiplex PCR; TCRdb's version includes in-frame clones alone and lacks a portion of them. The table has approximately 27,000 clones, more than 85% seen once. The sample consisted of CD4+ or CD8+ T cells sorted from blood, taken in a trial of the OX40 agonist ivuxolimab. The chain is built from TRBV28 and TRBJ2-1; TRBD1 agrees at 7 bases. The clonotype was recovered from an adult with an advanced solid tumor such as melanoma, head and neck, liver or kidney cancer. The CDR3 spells CASSPGTEPHSYNEQFF. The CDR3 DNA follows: TGTGCCAGCAGTCCCGGGACAGAACCACACTCCTACAATGAGCAGTTCTTC.